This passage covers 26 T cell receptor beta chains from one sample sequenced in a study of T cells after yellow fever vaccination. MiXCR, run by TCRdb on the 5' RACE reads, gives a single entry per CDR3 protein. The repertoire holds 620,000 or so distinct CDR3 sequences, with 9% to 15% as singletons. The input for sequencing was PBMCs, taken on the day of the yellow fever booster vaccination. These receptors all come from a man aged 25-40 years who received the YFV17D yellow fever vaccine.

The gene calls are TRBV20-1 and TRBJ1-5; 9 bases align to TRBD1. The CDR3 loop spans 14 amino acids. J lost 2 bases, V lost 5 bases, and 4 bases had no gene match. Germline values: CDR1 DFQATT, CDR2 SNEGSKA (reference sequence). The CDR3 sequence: CSASWTGGNQPQHF. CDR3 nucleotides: TGCAGTGCTTCGTGGACAGGGGGCAATCAGCCCCAGCATTTT.

CDR3 DNA: TGTGCCATCAGTGAGCCGTGGGGGGCTGGATCTAAAGACGTCTACGAGCAGTACTTC. Its protein is CAISEPWGAGSKDVYEQYF. This sequence joins TRBV10-3 and TRBJ2-7; D could derive from TRBD1 or TRBD2 (6 bases each). This CDR3 contains 19 residues. V was trimmed by 2 bases and J by 3 bases, leaving 26 bases between them. Germline CDR1 is ENHRY and CDR2 is SYGVKD.

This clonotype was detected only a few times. This CDR3 is CASTRGPGVGETQYF. CDR3 DNA: TGTGCCAGCACCAGGGGGCCAGGGGTGGGAGAGACCCAGTACTTC. The genes are TRBV11-2 and TRBJ2-5; 8 nucleotides match TRBD1. With V trimmed by 7 bases and J by 4 bases, 11 bases remained unmatched. CDR1 SGHAT and CDR2 FQNNGV come from the germline V gene. The CDR3 covers 15 residues.

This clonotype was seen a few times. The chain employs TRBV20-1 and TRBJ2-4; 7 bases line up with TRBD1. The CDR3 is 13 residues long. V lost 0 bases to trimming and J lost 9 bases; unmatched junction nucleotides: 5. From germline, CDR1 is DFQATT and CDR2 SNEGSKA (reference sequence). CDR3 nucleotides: TGCAGTGCTAGAGACGGACAGGCCGGCATTCAGTACTTC. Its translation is CSARDGQAGIQYF.

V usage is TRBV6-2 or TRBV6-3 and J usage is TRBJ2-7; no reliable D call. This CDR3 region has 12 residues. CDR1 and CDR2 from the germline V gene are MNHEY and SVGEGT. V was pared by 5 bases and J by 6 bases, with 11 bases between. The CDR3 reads CASSQSPGEQYF. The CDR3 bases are TGTGCCAGCAGTCAGTCCCCGGGCGAGCAGTACTTC.

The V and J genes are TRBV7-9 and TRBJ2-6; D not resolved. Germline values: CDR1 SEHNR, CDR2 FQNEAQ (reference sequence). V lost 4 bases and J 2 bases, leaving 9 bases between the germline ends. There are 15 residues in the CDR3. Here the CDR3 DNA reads TGTGCCAGCAGCTACGGACGGACTGGGGCCAACGTCCTGACTTTC. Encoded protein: CASSYGRTGANVLTF.

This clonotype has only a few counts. The CDR3 is CAISESLAGIYNEQFF. CDR3 DNA: TGTGCCATCAGTGAGTCTTTAGCGGGAATCTACAATGAGCAGTTCTTC. The chain joins TRBV10-3 to TRBJ2-1; 8 nucleotides match TRBD2. With 0 bases clipped from V and 3 bases from J, the junction kept 4 bases outside the gene matches. Germline assignment: CDR1 ENHRY and CDR2 SYGVKD. The CDR3 extends over 16 amino acids.

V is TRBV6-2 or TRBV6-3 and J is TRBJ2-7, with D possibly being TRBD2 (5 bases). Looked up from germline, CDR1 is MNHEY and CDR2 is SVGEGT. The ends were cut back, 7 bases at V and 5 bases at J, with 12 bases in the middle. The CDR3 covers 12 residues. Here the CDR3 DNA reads TGTGCCAGCACCCTCCCCGGGGACGAGCAGTACTTC. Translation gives CASTLPGDEQYF.

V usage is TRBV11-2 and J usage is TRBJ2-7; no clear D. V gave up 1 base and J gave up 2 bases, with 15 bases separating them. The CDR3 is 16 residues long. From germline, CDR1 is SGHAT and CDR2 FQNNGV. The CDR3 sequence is CASSLGANSVAYEQYF. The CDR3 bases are TGTGCCAGCAGCTTAGGTGCAAACTCCGTTGCCTACGAGCAGTACTTC. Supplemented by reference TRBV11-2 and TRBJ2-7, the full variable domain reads EAGVAQSPRYKIIEKRQSVAFWCNPISGHATLYWYQQILGQGPKLLIQFQNNGVVDDSQLPKDRFSAERLKGVDSTLKIQPAKLEDSAVYLCASSLGANSVAYEQYFGPGTRLTVT.

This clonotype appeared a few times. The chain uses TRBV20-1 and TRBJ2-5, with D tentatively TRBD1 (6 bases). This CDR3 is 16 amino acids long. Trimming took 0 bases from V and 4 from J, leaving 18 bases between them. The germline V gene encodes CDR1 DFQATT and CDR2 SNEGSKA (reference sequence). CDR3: CSARDARQGRIETQYF. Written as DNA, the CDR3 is TGCAGTGCTAGAGATGCCCGCCAGGGGCGAATAGAGACCCAGTACTTC.

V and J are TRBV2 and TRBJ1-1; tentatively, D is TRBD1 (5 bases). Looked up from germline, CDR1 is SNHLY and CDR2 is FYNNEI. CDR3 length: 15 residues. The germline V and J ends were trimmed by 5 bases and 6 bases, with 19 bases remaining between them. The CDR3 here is CASSIQGRPGPEAFF. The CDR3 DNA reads TGTGCCAGCAGTATCCAGGGACGGCCCGGCCCTGAAGCTTTCTTT.

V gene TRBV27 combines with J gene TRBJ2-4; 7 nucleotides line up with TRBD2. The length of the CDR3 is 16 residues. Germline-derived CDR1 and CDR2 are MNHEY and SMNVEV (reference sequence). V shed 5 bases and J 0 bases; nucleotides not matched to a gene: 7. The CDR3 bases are TGTGCCAGCAGTCCTGGGGGGGTACTAGCCAAAAACATTCAGTACTTC. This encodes CASSPGGVLAKNIQYF.

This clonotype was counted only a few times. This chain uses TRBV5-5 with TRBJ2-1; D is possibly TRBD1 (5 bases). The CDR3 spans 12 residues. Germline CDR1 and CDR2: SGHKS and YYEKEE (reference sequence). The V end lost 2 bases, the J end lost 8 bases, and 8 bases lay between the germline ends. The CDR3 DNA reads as TGTGCCAGCAGCTTTATCAGGGATGAGCAGTTCTTC. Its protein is CASSFIRDEQFF.

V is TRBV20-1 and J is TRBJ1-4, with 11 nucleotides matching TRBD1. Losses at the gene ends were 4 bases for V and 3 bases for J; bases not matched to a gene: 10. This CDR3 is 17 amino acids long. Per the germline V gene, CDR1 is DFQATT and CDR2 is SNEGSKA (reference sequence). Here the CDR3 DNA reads TGCAGTGCTACCGGGACAGGGGGATTCTCTCCTAATGAAAAACTGTTTTTT. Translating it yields CSATGTGGFSPNEKLFF.

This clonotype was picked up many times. This CDR3 reads CASSWTSGNTGELFF. The CDR3 DNA reads as TGTGCCAGCAGTTGGACTAGCGGGAACACCGGGGAGCTGTTTTTT. The chain couples TRBV12-3 or TRBV12-4 to TRBJ2-2; 10 bases are a match to TRBD2. After removal of 4 bases from V and 1 base from J, the junction contained 0 bases not matched to a gene. The CDR3 has 15 amino acids.

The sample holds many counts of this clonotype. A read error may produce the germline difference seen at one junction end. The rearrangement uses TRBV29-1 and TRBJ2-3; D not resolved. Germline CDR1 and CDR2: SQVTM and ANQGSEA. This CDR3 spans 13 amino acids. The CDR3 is CSVEGPNTDTQYF. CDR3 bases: TGCAGCGTAGAAGGGCCTAACACAGATACGCAGTATTTT.

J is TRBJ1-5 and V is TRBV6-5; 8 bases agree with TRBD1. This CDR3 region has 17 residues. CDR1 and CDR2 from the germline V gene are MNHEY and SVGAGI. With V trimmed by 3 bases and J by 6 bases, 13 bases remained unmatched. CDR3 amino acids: CASSYFGQGEGRQPQHF. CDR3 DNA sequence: TGTGCCAGCAGTTATTTCGGACAGGGAGAGGGTCGTCAGCCCCAGCATTTT.

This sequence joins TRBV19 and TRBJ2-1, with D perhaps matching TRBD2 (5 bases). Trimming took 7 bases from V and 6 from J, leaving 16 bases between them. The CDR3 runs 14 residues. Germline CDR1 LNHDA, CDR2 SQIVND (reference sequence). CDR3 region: CASTTLGNGNEQFF. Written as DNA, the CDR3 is TGTGCCAGTACCACACTAGGCAACGGCAATGAGCAGTTCTTC.

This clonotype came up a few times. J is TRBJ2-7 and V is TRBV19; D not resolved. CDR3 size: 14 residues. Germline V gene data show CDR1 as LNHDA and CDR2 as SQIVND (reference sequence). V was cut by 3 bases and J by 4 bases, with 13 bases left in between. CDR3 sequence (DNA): TGTGCCAGTAGTATTAGGACCGGTCAGTACGAGCAGTACTTC. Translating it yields CASSIRTGQYEQYF. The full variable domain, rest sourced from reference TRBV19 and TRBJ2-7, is DGGITQSPKYLFRKEGQNVTLSCEQNLNHDAMYWYRQDPGQGLRLIYYSQIVNDFQKGDIAEGYSVSREKKESFPLTVTSAQKNPTAFYLCASSIRTGQYEQYFGPGTRLTVT.

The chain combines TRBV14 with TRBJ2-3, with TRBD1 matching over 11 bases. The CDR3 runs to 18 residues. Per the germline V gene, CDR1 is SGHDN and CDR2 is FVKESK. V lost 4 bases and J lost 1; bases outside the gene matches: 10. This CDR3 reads CASSPWTGGGSGTDTQYF. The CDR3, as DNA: TGTGCCAGCAGCCCCTGGACAGGGGGCGGGTCCGGCACAGATACGCAGTATTTT.

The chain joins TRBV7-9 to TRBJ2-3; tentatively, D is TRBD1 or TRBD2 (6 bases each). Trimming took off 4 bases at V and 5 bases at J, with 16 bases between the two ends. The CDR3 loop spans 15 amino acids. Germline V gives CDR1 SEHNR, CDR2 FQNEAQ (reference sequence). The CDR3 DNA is TGTGCCAGCAGCTCTGTCAGGGGAGGAGTAGATACGCAGTATTTT. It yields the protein CASSSVRGGVDTQYF.

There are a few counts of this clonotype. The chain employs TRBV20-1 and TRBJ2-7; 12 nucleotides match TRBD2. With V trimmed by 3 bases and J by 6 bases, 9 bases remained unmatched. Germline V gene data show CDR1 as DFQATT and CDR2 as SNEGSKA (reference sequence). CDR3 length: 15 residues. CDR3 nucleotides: TGCAGTGCTAGTCCCCAGACTAGCGGGAGCGGCGAGCAGTACTTC. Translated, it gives CSASPQTSGSGEQYF.

CDR3 sequence: CATSPPLASGRAYNEQFF. CDR3 nucleotide sequence: TGTGCCACCTCTCCTCCCCTCGCTAGCGGGAGGGCCTACAATGAGCAGTTCTTC. The chain carries TRBV19 and TRBJ2-1; TRBD2 matches 12 bases. This CDR3 has 18 residues. Per the germline V gene, CDR1 is LNHDA and CDR2 is SQIVND (reference sequence). V dropped 10 bases and J dropped 2; count of bases not matched to a gene: 15.

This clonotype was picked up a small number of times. CDR3 coding DNA: TGTGCCAGCAGTTTAAGGGCGAACAATGAAAAACTGTTTTTT. Its protein product is CASSLRANNEKLFF. The gene calls are TRBV12-3 or TRBV12-4 and TRBJ1-4; D is uncertain. Trimming pared 2 bases from V and 5 bases from J, leaving 9 bases between. The length of the CDR3 is 14 residues.

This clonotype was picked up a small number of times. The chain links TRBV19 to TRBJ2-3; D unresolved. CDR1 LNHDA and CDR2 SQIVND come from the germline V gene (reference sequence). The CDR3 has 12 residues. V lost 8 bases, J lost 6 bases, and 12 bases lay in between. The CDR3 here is CASRNPSDTQYF. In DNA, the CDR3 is TGTGCCAGTCGGAACCCCTCGGATACGCAGTATTTT.

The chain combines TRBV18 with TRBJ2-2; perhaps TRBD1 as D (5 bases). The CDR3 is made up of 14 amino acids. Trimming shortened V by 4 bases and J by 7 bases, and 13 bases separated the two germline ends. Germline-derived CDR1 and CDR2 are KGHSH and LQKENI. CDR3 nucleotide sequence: TGTGCCAGCTCACGACCAGGGAAAGTCGGGGAGCTGTTTTTT. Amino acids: CASSRPGKVGELFF. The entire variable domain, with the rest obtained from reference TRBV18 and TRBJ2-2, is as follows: NAGVMQNPRHLVRRRGQEARLRCSPMKGHSHVYWYRQLPEEGLKFMVYLQKENIIDESGMPKERFSAEFPKEGPSILRIQQVVRGDSAAYFCASSRPGKVGELFFGEGSRLTVL.